Shown below are 21 T cell receptor beta chains from a single sample sequenced in a study of spatial heterogeneity in lung cancer (dated by TCRdb to between 2017 and 2020). Paper-wide results and their limitations: The tumor nonsynonymous mutation count correlated with the number of expanded alpha and beta TCRs within the tumor.

No antigens are known for them. Library construction relied on 5' RACE. This sample was sequenced with a NextSeq 500. TCRdb's own reprocessing of the public reads used fastp at Q25 and MiXCR and kept productive beta chains. Rows with a matching CDR3 protein are joined into one entry that keeps the most common DNA and genes. The sample table shows approximately 4,000 distinct CDR3 sequences, and about two fifths are seen once. Approximately 32% of the sample is held by the ten biggest clonotypes. The time point label corresponds to: sample taken at primary tumor resection. Sequencing used lung tumor tissue, obtained at surgery. The receptors derive from a male donor with early-stage non-small cell lung cancer.

Turning to this clonotype: Just one base apart from a much larger clone, this may be a read error. The chain uses TRBV5-1 and TRBJ2-2; weak D call: TRBD1 (5 bases). Per the germline V gene, CDR1 is SGHRS and CDR2 is YFSETQ. CDR3 length: 13 residues. V was clipped by 5 bases and J by 4 bases, with 9 bases between them. The CDR3: CASRGPSTGELFF. The DNA for the CDR3 is TGCGCCAGCAGGGGGCCCAGCACCGGGGAGCTGTTTTTT.

The V call is TRBV7-9, the J call TRBJ2-1; D not certain. This CDR3 region has 16 residues. The V gene's germline CDR1 is SEHNR and CDR2 FQNEAQ (reference sequence). V lost 6 bases to trimming and J lost 1 base, with 16 bases between them. For the CDR3, the DNA is TGTGCCAGCAGGCCGTCGGGTCTCAGGTCCTACAATGAGCAGTTCTTC. Translation: CASRPSGLRSYNEQFF.

This clonotype qualifies as medium-sized. The chain recombines TRBV18 with TRBJ1-1, with 7 nucleotides matching TRBD1. CDR1 and CDR2 from the germline V gene are KGHSH and LQKENI. J gave up 2 bases and V 2 bases, and 5 bases lay outside the gene matches. The CDR3 is made up of 15 amino acids. The DNA for the CDR3 is TGTGCCAGCTCACCAAGAGGGGGCAAAAACACTGAAGCTTTCTTT. Protein sequence: CASSPRGGKNTEAFF.

This clonotype showed up just a few times. This rearrangement joins TRBV12-3 or TRBV12-4 to TRBJ1-5; no firm D call. This CDR3 comprises 13 residues. V dropped 3 bases and J dropped 2 bases, with 5 bases sitting between them. CDR3 coding DNA: TGTGCCAGCAGTTTTGTCGGCAATCAGCCCCAGCATTTT. This codes for CASSFVGNQPQHF.

This clonotype ranks as medium-sized. The chain is built from TRBV2 and TRBJ2-7, with 7 bases fitting TRBD2. The CDR3 runs 11 residues. Losses at the gene ends were 8 bases for V and 3 bases for J; bases not matched to a gene: 1. The germline CDR1 and CDR2 sequences are SNHLY and FYNNEI. The CDR3, as DNA: TGTGCCAGCGGGGGGGACTACGAGCAGTACTTC. Amino acid sequence: CASGGDYEQYF.

The table lists this clonotype with a few counts. The CDR3 sequence: CASSSTWTSGGLSNTQYF. The CDR3 nucleotides are TGTGCCAGCAGCTCCACGTGGACTAGCGGGGGGCTCTCAAATACGCAGTATTTT. The rearrangement uses TRBV7-9 and TRBJ2-3, with TRBD2 identical over 14 bases. The ends lost 4 bases at V and 7 bases at J; junction bases unmatched: 13. The CDR3 length is 18 residues. Germline CDR1 SEHNR, CDR2 FQNEAQ (reference sequence).

This clonotype was picked up one time. V is TRBV2 and J is TRBJ2-2; unclear D gene. Trimming removed 5 bases from V and 6 bases from J, with 13 bases in between. CDR1 is SNHLY and CDR2 is FYNNEI in the germline V gene. The CDR3 is made up of 14 amino acids. CDR3 loop: CASSPQPGPGELFF. DNA for the CDR3: TGTGCCAGCAGTCCCCAACCCGGACCCGGGGAGCTGTTTTTT.

V gene TRBV6-5 combines with J gene TRBJ2-5, with 8 bases aligning to TRBD2. Germline-derived CDR1 and CDR2 are MNHEY and SVGAGI. CDR3 length: 18 residues. Trimming cost V 2 bases and J 6 bases; bases outside gene matches: 17. The CDR3 loop reads CASSYGRSSGRGVQTQYF. The DNA of the CDR3 is TGTGCCAGCAGTTACGGTCGATCTAGCGGGCGAGGTGTGCAGACCCAGTACTTC.

The chain recombines TRBV7-2 with TRBJ2-1, with TRBD2 matching 9 bases. This CDR3 comprises 15 residues. With 5 bases clipped from V and 0 bases from J, the junction kept 2 bases outside the gene matches. The germline CDR1 and CDR2 sequences are SGHTA and FQGNSA. The CDR3 protein is CASSLSGSSYNEQFF. The DNA for the CDR3 is TGTGCCAGCAGCCTTAGCGGGAGCTCCTACAATGAGCAGTTCTTC.

This clonotype was counted between two and nine times. This chain connects TRBV7-3 to TRBJ2-3; the D gene is possibly TRBD2 (6 bases). The CDR3 runs 15 residues. CDR1 is SGHTA and CDR2 is FQGTGA in the germline V gene. Trimming cost V 3 bases and J 6 bases, with 16 bases left between them. CDR3 sequence (DNA): TGTGCCAGCAGCTTGGGACTGGGGTTTGGGGATACGCAGTATTTT. Protein sequence: CASSLGLGFGDTQYF.

Within the sample, this clonotype is medium-sized. The chain has TRBV5-4 and TRBJ2-1; 8 bases line up with TRBD2. The CDR3 length is 14 residues. Trimming cost V 0 bases and J 8 bases; bases outside gene matches: 4. Germline V CDR1 and CDR2: SGHNT, YYREEE (reference sequence). The DNA of the CDR3 is TGTGCCAGCAGCTTGGGACTAGCGAAGGATGAGCAGTTCTTC. It specifies CASSLGLAKDEQFF. Complete variable domain (other parts from reference TRBV5-4 and TRBJ2-1): ETGVTQSPTHLIKTRGQQVTLRCSSQSGHNTVSWYQQALGQGPQFIFQYYREEENGRGNFPPRFSGLQFPNYSSELNVNALELDDSALYLCASSLGLAKDEQFFGPGTRLTVL.

The V gene is TRBV5-1, the J gene TRBJ2-1; tentative D call: TRBD1 (6 bases). Germline assignment: CDR1 SGHRS and CDR2 YFSETQ. Between the trimmed V and J ends, which lost 2 bases and 3 bases, there was a span of 12 bases. CDR3 length: 15 residues. Here the CDR3 reads CASSFGAGVYNEQFF. The CDR3 region has the DNA TGCGCCAGCAGCTTTGGTGCAGGGGTCTACAATGAGCAGTTCTTC.

This clonotype is large. The chain employs TRBV5-1 and TRBJ2-1; 7 bases match TRBD2. The junction had 6 bases not matched to a gene; V was cut back by 0 bases and J by 9 bases. The CDR3 has 14 amino acids. From germline, CDR1 is SGHRS and CDR2 YFSETQ. The CDR3: CASSLVAGVVEQFF. CDR3 DNA sequence: TGCGCCAGCAGCTTGGTAGCGGGTGTGGTTGAGCAGTTCTTC.

The chain has TRBV2 and TRBJ2-5; 7 bases align to TRBD1. Trimming removed 6 bases from V and 4 bases from J; junction bases left unmatched: 8. The CDR3 has 14 amino acids. CDR1 and CDR2 from the germline V gene are SNHLY and FYNNEI. DNA for the CDR3: TGTGCCAGCAGACTACAGGGGAGTTTAGAGACCCAGTACTTC. This codes for CASRLQGSLETQYF.

In its sample, this clonotype ranks as medium-sized. The chain joins TRBV11-3 to TRBJ2-2; tentatively, D is TRBD2 (5 bases). V lost 1 base and J lost 6, with 6 bases in between. The CDR3 loop spans 13 amino acids. Germline V gene lookup returns CDR1 SGHNT and CDR2 YENEEA. This CDR3 reads CASSLVGAGELFF. For the CDR3, the DNA is TGTGCCAGCAGCTTAGTCGGGGCCGGGGAGCTGTTTTTT.

V usage is TRBV11-1 and J usage is TRBJ2-2, with 7 nucleotides matching TRBD2. Trimming at V came to 0 bases and at J to 5 bases, leaving 3 bases not matched to a gene. The germline V gene encodes CDR1 SGHAT and CDR2 FQDESV (reference sequence). The CDR3 contains 15 residues. Here the CDR3 reads CASSLAAGYTGELFF. CDR3 coding DNA: TGTGCCAGCAGCTTAGCAGCGGGGTATACCGGGGAGCTGTTTTTT.

In its sample, this clonotype was seen many times. The chain uses TRBV29-1 and TRBJ1-2; no clear D gene. Trimming removed 0 bases from V and 8 bases from J, with 7 bases in between. CDR3 length: 11 residues. In germline, CDR1 is SQVTM, CDR2 ANQGSEA. The CDR3 loop reads CSVEDGRGYTF. The CDR3 coding sequence is TGCAGCGTTGAAGATGGCAGGGGCTACACCTTC.

This rearrangement joins TRBV20-1 to TRBJ2-7; 8 bases map to TRBD1. The CDR3 runs to 14 residues. Germline-derived CDR1 and CDR2 are DFQATT and SNEGSKA (reference sequence). With V trimmed by 5 bases and J by 1 base, 7 bases remained unmatched. The DNA for the CDR3 is TGCAGTGCTCTCGGACAGGGCGGATCCTACGAGCAGTACTTC. It codes for CSALGQGGSYEQYF.

This clonotype was seen a handful of times. This chain connects TRBV9 to TRBJ2-3; D might be TRBD1 (5 bases). Trimming left V 4 bases short and J 5 bases short, with 20 bases between. CDR1 and CDR2 from the germline V gene are SGDLS and YYNGEE. CDR3 size: 16 residues. This CDR3 reads CASSSAGNLVLDTQYF. CDR3 nucleotides: TGTGCCAGCAGCTCTGCAGGGAATCTCGTCTTAGATACGCAGTATTTT. Together with reference TRBV9 and TRBJ2-3, the CDR3 gives the full variable domain: DSGVTQTPKHLITATGQRVTLRCSPRSGDLSVYWYQQSLDQGLQFLIQYYNGEERAKGNILERFSAQQFPDLHSELNLSSLELGDSALYFCASSSAGNLVLDTQYFGPGTRLTVL.

This clonotype occurred once. This sequence joins TRBV18 and TRBJ1-2; the D is unclear. CDR3 length equals 14 residues. Between the trimmed V and J ends, which lost 3 bases and 1 base, there was a span of 9 bases. Per germline, CDR1 KGHSH and CDR2 LQKENI. CDR3 region: CASSPVGSNYGYTF. The CDR3 nucleotides read TGTGCCAGCTCACCGGTAGGGAGTAACTATGGCTACACCTTC.

This clonotype appeared many times. This chain connects TRBV7-9 to TRBJ1-1; 7 bases match TRBD1. Germline CDR1 SEHNR, CDR2 FQNEAQ (reference sequence). The CDR3 has 14 amino acids. The ends lost 2 bases at V and 4 bases at J; junction bases unmatched: 4. The CDR3 here is CASSLIKGATEAFF. For the CDR3, the DNA is TGTGCCAGCAGCTTAATCAAGGGGGCCACTGAAGCTTTCTTT.